The 11 T cell receptor beta chains below all came from one sample that was sequenced in a study of blood T cell repertoires in COVID-19. Sequencing used immunoSEQ multiplex PCR; TCRdb keeps in-frame clones, though not all of them. The table includes fewer than 100,000 clones, 75% to 90% detected once. Sequenced input: peripheral blood. Receptors originate from a human donor in a cohort sampled during active COVID-19.

This chain joins TRBV27 and TRBJ1-5; 7 nucleotides line up with TRBD1. The CDR3 sequence is 15 residues long. Germline loops: CDR1 MNHEY, CDR2 SMNVEV (reference sequence). V dropped 5 bases and J dropped 4; count of bases not matched to a gene: 8. The CDR3 region has the DNA TGTGCCAGCAGTCCCTGGACAGGCCTAAATCAGCCCCAGCATTTT. This encodes CASSPWTGLNQPQHF.

This sequence joins TRBV13 and TRBJ2-7; TRBD1 matches 12 bases. Germline V gene data show CDR1 as PRHDT and CDR2 as FYEKMQ (reference sequence). The CDR3 is made up of 15 amino acids. Trimming cost V 5 bases and J 3 bases; bases outside gene matches: 5. CDR3 nucleotide sequence: TGTGCCAGCAGCCGGCGGGACAGGGGGCACTACGAGCAGTACTTC. Protein: CASSRRDRGHYEQYF. The full variable domain, completed using reference TRBV13 and TRBJ2-7, is AAGVIQSPRHLIKEKRETATLKCYPIPRHDTVYWYQQGPGQDPQFLISFYEKMQSDKGSIPDRFSAQQFSDYHSELNMSSLELGDSALYFCASSRRDRGHYEQYFGPGTRLTVT.

This clone appeared a single time. The J gene is TRBJ1-6, the V gene TRBV5-6; 10 bases match TRBD1. Germline values: CDR1 SGHDT, CDR2 YYEEEE. This CDR3 is built from 15 residues. The J segment lost 11 bases and the V segment lost 4 bases, leaving 9 bases of the junction unmatched. The CDR3, as DNA: TGTGCCAGCAGCGGGGACAGGGGAGAGATTACACCCCTCCACTTT. Translated: CASSGDRGEITPLHF. Full variable domain (remainder filled in from reference TRBV5-6 and TRBJ1-6): DAGVTQSPTHLIKTRGQQVTLRCSPKSGHDTVSWYQQALGQGPQFIFQYYEEEERQRGNFPDRFSGHQFPNYSSELNVNALLLGDSALYLCASSGDRGEITPLHFGNGTRLTVT.

V and J are TRBV5-1 and TRBJ2-2; 8 nucleotides agree with TRBD1. V trimming: 4 bases; J trimming: 5 bases; junction bases outside the gene matches: 7. From germline, CDR1 is SGHRS and CDR2 YFSETQ. The CDR3 extends over 15 amino acids. CDR3 sequence (DNA): TGCGCCAGCAGCCAGGCACAGGGGGGTACCGGGGAGCTGTTTTTT. Residues: CASSQAQGGTGELFF.

This chain uses TRBV28 with TRBJ1-3, with 7 bases identical to TRBD1. Germline CDR1 reads MDHEN; CDR2 reads SYDVKM. Trimming cost V 5 bases and J 3 bases; bases outside gene matches: 7. CDR3 length: 15 residues. The CDR3 region has the DNA TGTGCCAGCAGTCCACACCGGGACAGTGGAAACACCATATATTTT. Amino acid sequence: CASSPHRDSGNTIYF.

This chain connects TRBV14 to TRBJ1-4; D gene ambiguous. The CDR3 covers 15 residues. Trimming stripped 3 bases from V and 7 bases from J, with 15 bases between. Germline V CDR1 and CDR2: SGHDN, FVKESK. Here the CDR3 reads CASSHGTAASEKLFF. CDR3 coding DNA: TGTGCCAGCAGCCACGGAACCGCGGCGAGTGAAAAACTGTTTTTT. Filled out from reference TRBV14 and TRBJ1-4, the complete variable domain reads EAGVTQFPSHSVIEKGQTVTLRCDPISGHDNLYWYRRVMGKEIKFLLHFVKESKQDESGMPNNRFLAERTGGTYSTLKVQPAELEDSGVYFCASSHGTAASEKLFFGSGTQLSVL.

The chain employs TRBV5-1 and TRBJ1-6; maybe TRBD1 (5 bases). Trimming stripped 4 bases from V and 8 bases from J, with 16 bases between. The CDR3 is 15 amino acids. Germline V gene data show CDR1 as SGHRS and CDR2 as YFSETQ. CDR3 nucleotides: TGCGCCAGCAGCCTTCGGGACTCCGTCTATTCACCCCTCCACTTT. Amino acid sequence: CASSLRDSVYSPLHF.

This clone was detected only once. J is TRBJ2-3 and V is TRBV28; 7 bases agree with TRBD1. This CDR3 region has 15 residues. V trimming: 4 bases; J trimming: 7 bases; junction bases outside the gene matches: 11. Germline assignment: CDR1 MDHEN and CDR2 SYDVKM. CDR3 loop: CASSSLQGLVNTQYF. The CDR3 region has the DNA TGTGCCAGCAGTTCATTACAGGGGCTTGTAAATACGCAGTATTTT.

The chain combines TRBV7-2 with TRBJ1-3; tentative D call: TRBD1 (5 bases). CDR1 SGHTA and CDR2 FQGNSA come from the germline V gene. V shed 4 bases and J shed 4 bases, with 8 bases lying between them. This CDR3 is built from 13 residues. Written as DNA, the CDR3 is TGTGCCAGCAGCTCTTCAGGGGGAAACACCATATATTTT. Residues: CASSSSGGNTIYF.

The chain has TRBV3-1 (or the pseudogene TRBV3-2) and TRBJ1-4, with D possibly being TRBD1 (6 bases). Germline V gene data show CDR1 as LGHDT and CDR2 as YNNKEL (reference sequence). There are 15 residues in the CDR3. The V and J ends lost 3 bases and 3 bases respectively, with 11 bases between them. The CDR3, as DNA: TGTGCCAGCAGCCAGATGGGGGGGCCTAATGAAAAACTGTTTTTT. The encoded protein is CASSQMGGPNEKLFF.

V usage is TRBV7-8 and J usage is TRBJ1-6; perhaps TRBD1 as D (5 bases). Germline-derived CDR1 and CDR2 are SGHVS and FQNEAQ. With 5 bases removed from V and 10 bases from J, the gap between germline ends came to 21 bases. This CDR3 has 16 amino acids. In DNA, the CDR3 is TGTGCCAGCAGCCTCCCGCCGGCAGGGTATGGCTCACCCCTCCACTTT. As protein: CASSLPPAGYGSPLHF.